The clone carrying this TCR beta chain occurred once. Its antigen is unidentified. The assay was immunoSEQ multiplex PCR, and TCRdb's table has in-frame clones only and misses some. The repertoire holds roughly 150,000 clones, with roughly 88% as singletons. After removal of 2 bases from V and 3 bases from J, the junction contained 4 bases not matched to a gene. CDR1 MDHEN and CDR2 SYDVKM come from the germline V gene. The CDR3 is 15 amino acids. These data belong to a study of T cell responses to AZD1222 COVID-19 vaccine. The study, taken as a whole, reports: Nearly half of unique spike-specific TCRs reportedly avoided B.1.351 and B.1.1.7 mutated regions. At baseline, just a handful of AZD1222 recipients tested seropositive.

The source is an adult who received the AZD1222 COVID-19 vaccine. This chain uses TRBV28 with TRBJ2-7, with 10 bases identical to TRBD2. The source was peripheral blood, collected 28 days after the second AZD1222 dose. Written as DNA, the CDR3 is TGTGCCAGCAGTTTAGGAGCGGGGGGGATCTACGAGCAGTACTTC. It encodes CASSLGAGGIYEQYF.